The 8 T cell receptor beta chains below were found in one sample sequenced in a study of beta chain features in type 1 diabetes. No antigen is known for these receptors. Broader study findings: Moderately but significantly shorter TCRB CDR3s were found in Type 1 diabetes patients in all four CD4+ subsets.

Reverse transcribing all isolated RNA meant expressed TCRB transcripts were sequenced. Repertoires were generated with immunoSEQ multiplex PCR, while TCRdb's copy carries only in-frame clones and drops some. The sample includes 300,000 to 350,000 clones, roughly 14% of them seen just once. Source material: naive CD4+ T cells from blood. The receptors were gathered from a woman under 30 with type 1 diabetes.

The V gene is TRBV11-2, the J gene TRBJ2-7; TRBD2 is a possible D gene (5 bases). The germline gives CDR1 SGHAT, CDR2 FQNNGV. Trimming cost V 0 bases and J 3 bases, with 12 bases left between them. The CDR3 has 15 amino acids. This CDR3 reads CASSLEDSLIYEQYV. CDR3 bases: TGTGCCAGCAGCTTAGAGGACTCACTAATCTACGAGCAGTACGTC.

This rearrangement joins TRBV5-6 to TRBJ1-2; perhaps TRBD1 as D (5 bases). The CDR3 runs 16 residues. The ends were cut back, 4 bases at V and 2 bases at J, with 18 bases in the middle. Germline V gene lookup returns CDR1 SGHDT and CDR2 YYEEEE. For the CDR3, the DNA is TGTGCCAGCAGCCCCGTGGGGGGGATGGAGAACTATGGCTACACCTTC. Its protein product is CASSPVGGMENYGYTF.

This clone appeared a few times. The chain uses TRBV30 and TRBJ1-1; 9 positions agree with TRBD1. V was pared by 2 bases and J by 5 bases, with 9 bases of the junction left unmatched. Germline assignment: CDR1 GTSNPN and CDR2 SVGIG (reference sequence). The CDR3 runs 15 residues. CDR3 DNA: TGTGCCTGGAGTCTAACGGGACAGGGCAGGACTGAAGCTTTCTTT. Its translation is CAWSLTGQGRTEAFF.

This clone has just a few counts. V and J are TRBV4-1 and TRBJ2-1, with TRBD2 identical over 9 bases. Germline V CDR1 and CDR2: MGHRA, YSYEKL. This CDR3 comprises 14 residues. J lost 16 bases, V lost 0 bases, and 10 bases had no gene match. The CDR3, as DNA: TGCGCCAGCAGCCAAGAATTAGCCGGGACTAGCAACTTCTTC. Amino acid sequence: CASSQELAGTSNFF.

In this sample, this clone turned up a few times. The chain carries TRBV6-5 and TRBJ2-7; 7 nucleotides match TRBD2. Trimming took 8 bases from V and 3 from J; bases not matched to a gene: 1. The CDR3 is made up of 11 amino acids. Germline loops: CDR1 MNHEY, CDR2 SVGAGI. CDR3 protein: CASGGGYEQYF. The CDR3 DNA reads TGTGCCAGCGGGGGGGGCTACGAGCAGTACTTC.

V is TRBV11-2 and J is TRBJ2-1; tentative D call: TRBD2 (5 bases). The germline V gene encodes CDR1 SGHAT and CDR2 FQNNGV. V lost 5 bases to trimming and J lost 9 bases, with 14 bases between them. This CDR3 has 13 amino acids. The CDR3 DNA is TGTGCCAGCAGCCCAGCACTAGAAGGTGAGCAGTTCTTC. Protein: CASSPALEGEQFF.

Here the CDR3 reads CASSPTGDYGYTF. CDR3 in DNA: TGTGCCAGCAGCCCGACAGGGGACTATGGCTACACCTTC. The chain is built from TRBV13 and TRBJ1-2; 8 bases match TRBD1. Germline assignment: CDR1 PRHDT and CDR2 FYEKMQ (reference sequence). CDR3 size: 13 residues. V was clipped by 5 bases and J by 3 bases; unmatched bases: 2.

This clone occurred a few times. The chain couples TRBV19 to TRBJ2-1; 7 nucleotides agree with TRBD1. V was clipped by 5 bases and J by 7 bases; unmatched bases: 14. Germline V gene data show CDR1 as LNHDA and CDR2 as SQIVND (reference sequence). The CDR3 consists of 16 residues. The CDR3 here is CASSLGTAFLANEQFF. The CDR3 coding sequence is TGTGCCAGTAGTCTCGGGACAGCCTTCCTGGCAAATGAGCAGTTCTTC.